The next 7 T cell receptor beta chains were all read from a single sample in a study of shared clonotypes between healthy human individuals. Produced via immunoSEQ multiplex PCR; TCRdb's table is partial and in-frame only. This sample has about 2,100,000 clones, with about 92% found just once. As defined, naive CD8 cells were CD45RO-negative and positively selected for CCR7, with terminally differentiated effector memory CD45RA+ cells excluded. Input material: naive CD8+ T cells from PBMCs. The origin of the receptors is a man aged 18-30 years in good health. Some clones in this sample may be carry-over from other donors' samples.

The gene calls are TRBV28 and TRBJ2-7, with D unclear. The CDR3 runs 13 residues. From germline, CDR1 is MDHEN and CDR2 SYDVKM. V lost 2 bases and J lost 6, with 11 bases in between. The CDR3 protein is CASSLQTKGEQYF. CDR3 bases: TGTGCCAGCAGTTTACAGACAAAGGGCGAGCAGTACTTC.

This chain links TRBV19 with TRBJ2-1, with 9 bases identical to TRBD2. CDR1 LNHDA and CDR2 SQIVND come from the germline V gene (reference sequence). V trimming: 4 bases; J trimming: 8 bases; junction bases outside the gene matches: 9. This CDR3 comprises 15 residues. CDR3 in DNA: TGTGCCAGTAGTAATGGGGCTAGCGGGACGGATGAGCAGTTCTTC. Translated, it gives CASSNGASGTDEQFF. The whole variable domain, remainder taken from reference TRBV19 and TRBJ2-1, is DGGITQSPKYLFRKEGQNVTLSCEQNLNHDAMYWYRQDPGQGLRLIYYSQIVNDFQKGDIAEGYSVSREKKESFPLTVTSAQKNPTAFYLCASSNGASGTDEQFFGPGTRLTVL.

J is TRBJ2-7 and V is TRBV7-8; TRBD1 agrees at 11 bases. The CDR3 is made up of 15 amino acids. Germline V gives CDR1 SGHVS, CDR2 FQNEAQ. V was clipped by 0 bases and J by 4 bases; unmatched bases: 2. CDR3 in amino acids: CASSLAWDRGYEQYF. CDR3 bases: TGTGCCAGCAGCTTAGCCTGGGACAGGGGGTACGAGCAGTACTTC. The full variable domain, completed using reference TRBV7-8 and TRBJ2-7, is GAGVSQSPRYKVAKRGQDVALRCDPISGHVSLFWYQQALGQGPEFLTYFQNEAQLDKSGLPSDRFFAERPEGSVSTLKIQRTQQEDSAVYLCASSLAWDRGYEQYFGPGTRLTVT.

The chain has TRBV30 and TRBJ2-3; TRBD2 agrees at 8 bases. The length of the CDR3 is 15 residues. Per germline, CDR1 GTSNPN and CDR2 SVGIG (reference sequence). V was clipped by 4 bases and J by 1 base; unmatched bases: 7. CDR3 sequence reads: CAWTVVGLGTDTQYF. As DNA, the CDR3 is TGTGCCTGGACTGTAGTGGGACTAGGCACAGATACGCAGTATTTT.

This sequence joins TRBV6-4 and TRBJ1-2; D gene unclear. CDR1 MRHNA and CDR2 SNTAGT come from the germline V gene. The CDR3 covers 12 residues. Deletions cut 6 bases from V and 1 base from J, with 6 bases between. The CDR3 region is CASRRNNYGYTF. The CDR3 region has the DNA TGTGCCAGCAGGCGCAATAACTATGGCTACACCTTC.

This clone was seen more than once but under ten times. The chain employs TRBV5-1 and TRBJ1-1; D is unclear. The CDR3 sequence is 12 residues long. Germline values: CDR1 SGHRS, CDR2 YFSETQ. V was trimmed by 3 bases and J by 1 base, leaving 4 bases between them. CDR3 in amino acids: CASSSKNTEAFF. CDR3 sequence (DNA): TGCGCCAGCAGCTCGAAGAACACTGAAGCTTTCTTT.

This chain connects TRBV15 to TRBJ2-2; 7 bases are a match to TRBD1. CDR3 size: 15 residues. The germline gives CDR1 LNHNV, CDR2 YYDKDF (reference sequence). Trimming cost V 1 base and J 4 bases; bases outside gene matches: 3. The CDR3 DNA sequence: TGTGCCACCAGCAGAGTAACAGGGGTCACCGGGGAGCTGTTTTTT. The encoded protein is CATSRVTGVTGELFF. The full variable domain, with the rest looked up from reference TRBV15 and TRBJ2-2, is DAMVIQNPRYQVTQFGKPVTLSCSQTLNHNVMYWYQQKSSQAPKLLFHYYDKDFNNEADTPDNFQSRRPNTSFCFLDIRSPGLGDTAMYLCATSRVTGVTGELFFGEGSRLTVL.